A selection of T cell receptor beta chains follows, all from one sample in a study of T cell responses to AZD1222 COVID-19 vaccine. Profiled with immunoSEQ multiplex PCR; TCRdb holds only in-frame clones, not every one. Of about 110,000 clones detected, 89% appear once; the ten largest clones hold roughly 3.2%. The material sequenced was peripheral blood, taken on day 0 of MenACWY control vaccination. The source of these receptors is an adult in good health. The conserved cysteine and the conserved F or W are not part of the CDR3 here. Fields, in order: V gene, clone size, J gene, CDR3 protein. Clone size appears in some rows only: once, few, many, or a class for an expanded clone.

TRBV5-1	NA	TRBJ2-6	ASSAGGSGANVLT
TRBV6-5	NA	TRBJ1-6	ASSSGPYNSPLH
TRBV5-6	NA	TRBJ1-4	ASSFIGAAFGEKLF
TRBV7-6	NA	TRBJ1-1	ASSLVRGWNTEAF
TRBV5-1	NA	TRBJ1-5	ASSLEGGNQPQH
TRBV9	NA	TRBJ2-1	ASSALVDNEQF
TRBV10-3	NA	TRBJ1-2	AISEFDAGPYGYT
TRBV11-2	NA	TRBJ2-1	ASSLLVHEQF
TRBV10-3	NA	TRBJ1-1	AISERIWTGGFTEAF
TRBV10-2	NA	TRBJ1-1	ATTGQGINTEAF
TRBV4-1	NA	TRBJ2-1	ASSQVPPGSSSYNEQF
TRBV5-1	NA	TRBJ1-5	ASSLETGRNQPQH
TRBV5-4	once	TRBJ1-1	ASSLGAVNTEAF
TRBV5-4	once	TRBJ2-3	ASSSGGSTTPTDTQY
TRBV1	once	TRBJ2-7	TSSLGRGEQY
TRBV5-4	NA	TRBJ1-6	ASSLEGGSPLH
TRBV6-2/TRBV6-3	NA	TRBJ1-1	ASSYGGPEAF
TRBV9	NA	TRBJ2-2	ASSPFLGTANTGELF
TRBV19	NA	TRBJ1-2	ASSFGVWYGYT
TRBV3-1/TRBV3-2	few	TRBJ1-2	ASSHFEAGAVGYT
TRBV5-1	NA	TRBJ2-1	ASTTGQPNYNEQF
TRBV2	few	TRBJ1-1	ASSVLGYTEAF
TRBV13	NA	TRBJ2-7	ASSGTEAYEQY
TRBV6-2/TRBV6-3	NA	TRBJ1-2	ASSYRTEGQNYGYT
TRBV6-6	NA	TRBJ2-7	ASRQGQQERYEQY
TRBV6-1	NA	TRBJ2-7	ASSEVGLWGEQY
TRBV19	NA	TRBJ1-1	ASKEGASEAF
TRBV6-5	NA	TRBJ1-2	ASSYSKGAYGYT
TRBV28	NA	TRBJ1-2	ASSLNPGGNYGYT
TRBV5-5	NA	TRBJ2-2	ASSYGYTGELF
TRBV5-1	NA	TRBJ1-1	ASRMGQGLQNTEAF
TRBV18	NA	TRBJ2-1	ASSPPGLSAVHEQF
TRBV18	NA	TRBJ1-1	ASSPQSGNTEAF
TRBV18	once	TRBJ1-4	ASSPGGDEKLF
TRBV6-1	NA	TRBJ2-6	ASSEARTILSGANVLT
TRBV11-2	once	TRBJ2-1	ASSSYGADSNNEQF
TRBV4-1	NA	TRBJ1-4	ASSQEFTGQGREKLF
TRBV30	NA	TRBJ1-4	ASRSWGREEKLF
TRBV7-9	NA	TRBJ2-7	ASRSITGNHEQY
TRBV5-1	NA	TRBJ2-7	ASSLGLSREQY
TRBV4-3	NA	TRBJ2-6	ASSQEEGSGANVLT
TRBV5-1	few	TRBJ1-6	ASSLDGPGSPLH
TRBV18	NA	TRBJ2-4	ASSKIGGLAKNIQY
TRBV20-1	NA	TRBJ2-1	SASPFSSYNEQF
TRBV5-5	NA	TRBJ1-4	ASSSYEKLF
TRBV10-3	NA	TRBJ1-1	ATREAGGTEAF
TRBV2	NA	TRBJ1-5	ASSLALKGAAGQPQH
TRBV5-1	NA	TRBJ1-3	ASSLQGSGNTIY
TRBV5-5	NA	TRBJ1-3	ASSSPTGLGGNTIY
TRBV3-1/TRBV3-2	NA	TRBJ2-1	ASSQVASGGEQF
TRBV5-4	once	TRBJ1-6	ASSLGGGGSYNSPLH
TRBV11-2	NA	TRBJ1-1	ASSLWTGGGTEAF
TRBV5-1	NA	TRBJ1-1	ASSIQGSSTEAF
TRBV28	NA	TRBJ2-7	ASSLSTGVRQY